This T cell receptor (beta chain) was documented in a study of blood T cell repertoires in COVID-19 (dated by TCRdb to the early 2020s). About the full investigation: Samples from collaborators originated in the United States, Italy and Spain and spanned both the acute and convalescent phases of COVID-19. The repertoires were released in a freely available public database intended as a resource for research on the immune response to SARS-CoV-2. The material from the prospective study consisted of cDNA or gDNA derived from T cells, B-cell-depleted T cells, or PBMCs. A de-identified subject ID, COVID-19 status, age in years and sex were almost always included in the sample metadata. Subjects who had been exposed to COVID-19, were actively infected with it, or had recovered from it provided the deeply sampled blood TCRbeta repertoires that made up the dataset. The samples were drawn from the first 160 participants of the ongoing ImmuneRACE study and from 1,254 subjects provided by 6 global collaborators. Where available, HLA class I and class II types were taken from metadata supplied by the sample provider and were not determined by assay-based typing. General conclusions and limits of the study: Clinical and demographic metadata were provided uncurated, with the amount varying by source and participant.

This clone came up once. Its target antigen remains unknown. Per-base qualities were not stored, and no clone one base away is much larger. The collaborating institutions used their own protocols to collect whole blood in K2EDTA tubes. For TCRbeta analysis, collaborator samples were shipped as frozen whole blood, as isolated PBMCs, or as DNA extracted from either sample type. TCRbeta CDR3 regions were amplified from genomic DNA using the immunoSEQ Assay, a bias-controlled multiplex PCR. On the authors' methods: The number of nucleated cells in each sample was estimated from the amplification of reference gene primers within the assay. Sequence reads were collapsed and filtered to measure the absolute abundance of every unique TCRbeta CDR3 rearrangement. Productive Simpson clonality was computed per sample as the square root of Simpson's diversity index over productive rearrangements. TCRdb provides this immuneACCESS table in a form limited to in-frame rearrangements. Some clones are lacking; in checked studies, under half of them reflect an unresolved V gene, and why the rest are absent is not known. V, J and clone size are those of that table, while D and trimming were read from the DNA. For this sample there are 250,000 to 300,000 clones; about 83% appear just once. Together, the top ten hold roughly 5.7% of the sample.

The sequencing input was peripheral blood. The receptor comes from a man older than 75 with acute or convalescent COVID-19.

The DNA sequence is as follows: TGTGCCAGCAGCGTAGCTAGCGGGAGAGGCACAGATACGCAGTATTTT. This translates into CASSVASGRGTDTQYF. In this chain, TRBV9 is recombined with TRBJ2-3; 10 nucleotides in the junction match TRBD2. The CDR3 spans 16 residues, from the cysteine through the phenylalanine. Solely the CDR3 DNA is kept, with 48 bases framed from the first base. Relative to germline, V is missing 0 bases and J is missing 1 base, with 2 bases of the junction outside any gene match. In the germline V gene, CDR1 corresponds to SGDLS and CDR2 to YYNGEE.